This T cell receptor beta chain stems from a study of blood T cell repertoires in COVID-19. The wider study: COVID-19 samples collected from the United States, Italy and Spain covered acute and convalescent phases. PBMCs, B-cell-depleted T cells, or T cells were the source of the cDNA or gDNA that made up the material.

This CDR3 is 13 amino acids long. The germline V gene encodes CDR1 MNHEY and CDR2 SVGAGI. The V end was cut by 6 bases, the J end by 6 bases, with 12 bases between. The authors' processing: Scientists estimated how many nucleated cells there were by amplifying reference gene primers. TCRdb's copy holds only in-frame clones and misses some; the assay was immunoSEQ multiplex PCR. V and J calls and clone size come straight from that table; D and trimming were deduced from the DNA. The sample holds 15,000 to 20,000 clones; roughly nine tenths are singletons and the top ten take less than 9.5%. This receptor was obtained from a human donor in a cohort sampled during active COVID-19. The sequencing input was peripheral blood. The chain couples TRBV6-5 to TRBJ1-5; the D is unclear. CDR3 amino acids: CASRPTSGQPQHF. For the CDR3, the DNA is TGTGCCAGCAGACCGACGAGCGGTCAGCCCCAGCATTTT.